This T cell receptor (beta chain) was documented in a study of CD8+CD57+ T cells in acquired aplastic anemia. Study information: DNA from sorted CD4+ and CD8+ cells averaged around 3 ug.

It was genomic DNA that served as the template for profiling TCR beta VDJ and CDR3. TCRdb independently ran MiXCR on the reads; one entry per CDR3 protein. The sample includes around 500,000 distinct CDR3 sequences, roughly a third of them seen just once. Only patients with CD8+CD57+ cell expansion on flow cytometry were chosen for sequencing. Severe acquired aplastic anemia was the diagnosis recorded for all patients. Blood samples were obtained from patients who had received no prior therapy. CDR1 and CDR2 from the germline V gene are DFQATT and SNEGSKA (reference sequence). The CDR3 is 12 residues long. This clonotype was counted many times. The junction differs from germline at one of its ends, possibly a read error.

This clonotype was sampled from a human donor with aplastic anemia. The chain joins TRBV20-1 to TRBJ2-5, with TRBD2 matching 9 bases. Specimen: sorted CD4+, CD8+, or CD8+CD57+ T cells (not recorded which) from PBMCs. The chain's CDR3 is CSARDGGRAMSF. The CDR3 nucleotides are TGCAGTGCTAGAGATGGCGGGAGGGCCATGTCCTTC.